One sample yielded the 31 T cell receptor beta chains listed below, sequenced in a study of cytomegalovirus exposure and HLA in healthy donors. It was with 60 Vbeta and 13 Jbeta primers that the PCR ran. Generated by immunoSEQ multiplex PCR, the TCRdb table keeps only in-frame clones and is missing some. The sample lists tens of thousands of clones, around 66% occurring once. Material for sequencing was PBMCs. The receptors originated from a man between 60 and 75 years old in good health and CMV-seropositive.

J is TRBJ2-7 and V is TRBV4-2, with 7 nucleotides matching TRBD2. The CDR3 loop spans 12 amino acids. Germline CDR1 is LGHNA and CDR2 is YNFKEQ. Trimming cost V 4 bases and J 12 bases; bases outside gene matches: 9. Here the CDR3 reads CASSPGLADLYF. CDR3 DNA: TGTGCCAGCAGCCCCGGGCTAGCGGACTTGTACTTC.

This sequence joins TRBV19 and TRBJ1-1, with D possibly matching TRBD1 (6 bases). CDR3 size: 14 residues. V was pared by 5 bases and J by 5 bases, with 15 bases between. Germline lookup yields CDR1 LNHDA and CDR2 SQIVND (reference sequence). In DNA, the CDR3 is TGTGCCAGTAGTGTTTCCAGGGGAAAGACTGAAGCTTTCTTT. Protein sequence: CASSVSRGKTEAFF. The whole variable domain, remainder taken from reference TRBV19 and TRBJ1-1, is DGGITQSPKYLFRKEGQNVTLSCEQNLNHDAMYWYRQDPGQGLRLIYYSQIVNDFQKGDIAEGYSVSREKKESFPLTVTSAQKNPTAFYLCASSVSRGKTEAFFGQGTRLTVV.

This chain links TRBV5-4 with TRBJ1-6, with unresolved D. The CDR3 has 16 amino acids. CDR1 is SGHNT and CDR2 is YYREEE in the germline V gene (reference sequence). Trimming shortened V by 4 bases and J by 4 bases, and 15 bases separated the two germline ends. CDR3 in amino acids: CASSHDPWAYNSPLHF. In DNA, the CDR3 is TGTGCCAGCAGCCACGACCCATGGGCTTATAATTCACCCCTCCACTTT.

V gene TRBV20-1 combines with J gene TRBJ2-1; 7 bases fit TRBD2. Germline V CDR1 and CDR2: DFQATT, SNEGSKA (reference sequence). V dropped 3 bases and J dropped 9; count of bases not matched to a gene: 2. This CDR3 region has 11 residues. The CDR3 bases are TGCAGTGCTAGGAGCGGGGTTGAGCAGTTCTTC. It yields the protein CSARSGVEQFF.

CDR3 sequence reads: CASSSSGNEQFF. The CDR3 bases are TGTGCCAGTAGTAGTTCCGGTAATGAGCAGTTCTTC. The rearrangement joins TRBV19 to TRBJ2-1; D is uncertain. Between the trimmed V and J ends, which lost 4 bases and 7 bases, there was a span of 8 bases. The CDR3 length is 12 residues. Germline V gives CDR1 LNHDA, CDR2 SQIVND (reference sequence).

This clone was counted a single time. At one end, the junction sequence differs from germline, possibly due to a read error. The sample has other DNA sequences that encode this CDR3 too. CDR3 in amino acids: CASSPRQFSGNTIYF. For the CDR3, the DNA is TGCGCCAGCAGCCCCCGACAGTTCTCTGGAAACACCATATATTTT. The chain employs TRBV14 and TRBJ1-3, with D possibly TRBD1 on 5 matching bases. The CDR3 is 15 residues long. Germline V gene sequence: CDR1 SGHDN, CDR2 FVKESK.

The J gene is TRBJ1-3, the V gene TRBV5-5; no clear D. The CDR3 covers 17 residues. CDR1 SGHKS and CDR2 YYEKEE come from the germline V gene (reference sequence). V was clipped by 4 bases and J by 4 bases, with 21 bases between them. The CDR3 nucleotides are TGTGCCAGCAGCATTGGCTCTGAGGTTCCTCCCGGAAACACCATATATTTT. Translation gives CASSIGSEVPPGNTIYF.

The V and J genes are TRBV6-5 and TRBJ2-7; D not resolved. V was pared by 7 bases and J by 4 bases, with 11 bases between. This CDR3 region has 12 residues. CDR1 and CDR2 (germline): MNHEY, SVGAGI. The CDR3 nucleotides read TGTGCCAGCATGAACGCGGTATACGAGCAGTACTTC. Translating gives CASMNAVYEQYF.

V and J are TRBV30 and TRBJ2-2; 12 bases match TRBD2. Per the germline V gene, CDR1 is GTSNPN and CDR2 is SVGIG (reference sequence). The CDR3 extends over 15 amino acids. J lost 4 bases, V lost 3 bases, and 3 bases had no gene match. This CDR3 is CAWRGLAGLTGELFF. CDR3 nucleotides: TGTGCCTGGAGAGGACTAGCGGGGCTCACCGGGGAGCTGTTTTTT.

The V and J genes are TRBV9 and TRBJ2-3; 10 bases are a match to TRBD2. Germline V gene sequence: CDR1 SGDLS, CDR2 YYNGEE. V lost 1 base to trimming and J lost 4 bases; unmatched junction nucleotides: 3. There are 15 residues in the CDR3. The CDR3 nucleotides are TGTGCCAGCAGCGTAAGTGGACTAGCGGCAGATACGCAGTATTTT. Protein sequence: CASSVSGLAADTQYF.

V gene TRBV7-9 combines with J gene TRBJ1-1; D not certain. The CDR3 contains 13 residues. Germline CDR1 SEHNR, CDR2 FQNEAQ (reference sequence). Trimming shortened V by 5 bases and J by 1 base, and 8 bases separated the two germline ends. This CDR3 is CASSQTPNTEAFF. In nucleotides, the CDR3 is TGTGCCAGCAGCCAGACTCCGAACACTGAAGCTTTCTTT.

The rearrangement uses TRBV7-3 and TRBJ2-1; D perhaps matches TRBD1 (6 bases). The CDR3 sequence is 12 residues long. The V end was cut by 1 base, the J end by 15 bases, with 13 bases between. Germline V gene data show CDR1 as SGHTA and CDR2 as FQGTGA. This CDR3 is CASSLNRDEPFF. The CDR3 DNA sequence: TGTGCCAGCAGCTTAAACAGGGACGAACCGTTCTTC.

A remark on this clone: One end of the junction fails to match germline, which may point to a read error. The V and J genes are TRBV18 and TRBJ2-1, with 13 positions matching TRBD2. Per germline, CDR1 KGHSH and CDR2 LQKENI. The CDR3 contains 16 residues. The CDR3 DNA reads TGTGCCAGCTCAAGACTAGCGGGGGGTTCCTTCAATGAGCAGTTCTTC. Translating it yields CASSRLAGGSFNEQFF.

The chain couples TRBV6-5 to TRBJ1-5, with D unresolved. Trimming removed 6 bases at V and 4 bases at J, with 16 bases between. This CDR3 comprises 15 residues. The germline V gene encodes CDR1 MNHEY and CDR2 SVGAGI. The CDR3 region is CASRPGGVRNQPQHF. DNA of the CDR3: TGTGCCAGCAGGCCTGGCGGTGTTAGGAATCAGCCCCAGCATTTT.

The V gene is TRBV5-4, the J gene TRBJ2-7; TRBD1 agrees at 7 bases. V trimming: 0 bases; J trimming: 1 base; junction bases outside the gene matches: 4. Germline V CDR1 and CDR2: SGHNT, YYREEE (reference sequence). CDR3 size: 15 residues. In DNA, the CDR3 is TGTGCCAGCAGCTTGGGCAGGGGGTTTTCCTACGAGCAGTACTTC. It specifies CASSLGRGFSYEQYF.

This clone has only a few counts. The rearrangement uses TRBV4-1 and TRBJ2-1; weak D call: TRBD1 (6 bases). V lost 3 bases, J lost 10 bases, and 10 bases lay in between. The CDR3 extends over 12 amino acids. The germline CDR1 and CDR2 sequences are MGHRA and YSYEKL. DNA for the CDR3: TGCGCCAGCAGCCATGCAGGGGACGAGCAGTTCTTC. Translated: CASSHAGDEQFF.

The chain employs TRBV4-3 and TRBJ1-6; the D gene is possibly TRBD1 (6 bases). This CDR3 has 15 residues. CDR1 is LGHNA and CDR2 is YSLEER in the germline V gene. V lost 4 bases, J lost 11 bases, and 18 bases lay in between. CDR3 residues: CASSPTTQGMAPLHF. Here the CDR3 DNA reads TGCGCCAGCAGCCCGACTACACAGGGAATGGCACCCCTCCACTTT.

This clone was seen a handful of times. The chain joins TRBV5-4 to TRBJ1-4; 8 bases line up with TRBD1. The CDR3 has 16 residues. J was trimmed by 3 bases and V by 4 bases; bases with no gene match: 8. CDR1 is SGHNT and CDR2 is YYREEE in the germline V gene (reference sequence). As DNA, the CDR3 is TGTGCCAGCAGCATACGACCGGGACAGGCTAATGAAAAACTGTTTTTT. This encodes CASSIRPGQANEKLFF.

A single count supports this clone. The chain couples TRBV5-4 to TRBJ2-1, with 12 nucleotides matching TRBD2. CDR1 SGHNT and CDR2 YYREEE come from the germline V gene (reference sequence). This CDR3 has 15 amino acids. V dropped 6 bases and J dropped 7; count of bases not matched to a gene: 8. The CDR3 nucleotides read TGTGCCAGCACCGCACTAGCGGGAGGTCTTAATGAGCAGTTCTTC. Amino acid sequence: CASTALAGGLNEQFF.

V usage is TRBV5-6 and J usage is TRBJ1-2, with 7 nucleotides matching TRBD1. The CDR3 is made up of 14 amino acids. After removal of 3 bases from V and 7 bases from J, the junction contained 9 bases not matched to a gene. Germline V CDR1 and CDR2: SGHDT, YYEEEE. The chain's CDR3 is CASSSVLQGFGYTF. The DNA of the CDR3 is TGTGCCAGCAGCTCCGTATTACAGGGGTTTGGCTACACCTTC.

The chain uses TRBV4-1 and TRBJ2-3; a possible D gene is TRBD1 (6 bases). V shed 4 bases and J shed 3 bases, with 17 bases lying between them. This CDR3 contains 16 residues. Germline-derived CDR1 and CDR2 are MGHRA and YSYEKL. Here the CDR3 DNA reads TGCGCCAGCAGCCGACGACAGGCCCGGAGTACAGATACGCAGTATTTT. As protein: CASSRRQARSTDTQYF.

The DNA for the CDR3 is TGTGCCAGCATACAGGCCCCCGGTCGGCATGAGCAGTTCTTC. Translation: CASIQAPGRHEQFF. The rearrangement uses TRBV6-1 and TRBJ2-1; D possibly corresponds to TRBD1 (5 bases). The CDR3 has 14 amino acids. V lost 7 bases and J 8 bases, leaving 18 bases between the germline ends. CDR1 is MNHNS and CDR2 is SASEGT in the germline V gene.

The V call is TRBV11-2, the J call TRBJ1-2; D remains ambiguous. The V and J ends lost 2 bases and 4 bases respectively, with 8 bases between them. This CDR3 has 13 amino acids. Germline CDR1 SGHAT, CDR2 FQNNGV. CDR3 nucleotide sequence: TGTGCCAGCAGCTTAAGGACTGCCTATGGCTACACCTTC. Protein: CASSLRTAYGYTF.

The V call is TRBV10-3, the J call TRBJ1-2; D may be TRBD1 (5 bases). There are 15 residues in the CDR3. CDR1 and CDR2 from the germline V gene are ENHRY and SYGVKD. Between the trimmed V and J ends, which lost 2 bases and 6 bases, there was a span of 16 bases. CDR3 bases: TGTGCCATCAGTGAGCAGGGCCCACCCGGAGATGGCTACACCTTC. Its protein product is CAISEQGPPGDGYTF.

The chain joins TRBV11-2 to TRBJ2-7; 8 nucleotides match TRBD1. CDR3 length: 14 residues. CDR1 SGHAT and CDR2 FQNNGV come from the germline V gene. Losses at the gene ends were 5 bases for V and 2 bases for J; bases not matched to a gene: 5. The CDR3 is CASSPGTGTYEQYF. CDR3 nucleotides: TGTGCCAGCAGCCCCGGGACAGGTACCTACGAGCAGTACTTC.

This sequence joins TRBV5-1 and TRBJ2-2; 9 nucleotides line up with TRBD1. V gave up 3 bases and J gave up 3 bases; unmatched junction bases: 6. CDR1 is SGHRS, CDR2 YFSETQ, per germline. The CDR3 totals 16 residues. In DNA, the CDR3 is TGCGCCAGCAGCTGGAGGGGACAGGGAGACACCGGGGAGCTGTTTTTT. Translation gives CASSWRGQGDTGELFF.

The DNA of the CDR3 is TGTGCCAGCAGCGTAGAAGGACAGGGATTCTCTGAAGCTTTCTTT. Protein product: CASSVEGQGFSEAFF. The chain has TRBV9 and TRBJ1-1, with 8 bases aligning to TRBD1. In germline, CDR1 is SGDLS, CDR2 YYNGEE. Germline trimming cut 0 bases from V and 6 bases from J; bases unmatched to any gene: 7. The CDR3 is 15 amino acids.

The V and J genes are TRBV13 and TRBJ2-1, with D possibly matching TRBD1 (5 bases). V was pared by 0 bases and J by 10 bases, with 16 bases between. CDR1 is PRHDT and CDR2 is FYEKMQ in the germline V gene (reference sequence). This CDR3 is 15 amino acids long. The CDR3 nucleotides read TGTGCCAGCAGCTTAGGCCCCAGGGCCCCCAGGGAGCAGTTCTTC. Amino acids: CASSLGPRAPREQFF.

The chain uses TRBV6-6 and TRBJ2-5; weak D call: TRBD1 (5 bases). The germline V gene encodes CDR1 MNHNY and CDR2 SVGAGI (reference sequence). V shed 4 bases and J shed 2 bases, with 14 bases lying between them. The CDR3 runs to 15 residues. As DNA, the CDR3 is TGTGCCAGCAGTTCCCCTGACAGTGTTCAAGAGACCCAGTACTTC. Encoded protein: CASSSPDSVQETQYF.

V and J are TRBV27 and TRBJ1-5, with TRBD1 as a possible D gene (5 bases). Germline values: CDR1 MNHEY, CDR2 SMNVEV (reference sequence). The CDR3 consists of 16 residues. V lost 4 bases, J lost 2 bases, and 15 bases lay in between. The CDR3 sequence: CASSYSGRAGNQPQHF. The CDR3 coding sequence is TGTGCCAGCAGTTACTCTGGCAGGGCGGGCAATCAGCCCCAGCATTTT.

The chain is built from TRBV9 and TRBJ2-7; 10 positions agree with TRBD2. Germline V gives CDR1 SGDLS, CDR2 YYNGEE. The CDR3 length is 14 residues. V lost 3 bases and J lost 6; bases outside the gene matches: 6. CDR3 amino acids: CASSELAGRAEQYF. CDR3 DNA: TGTGCCAGCAGCGAACTAGCGGGGCGGGCCGAGCAGTACTTC. Full variable domain (remainder filled in from reference TRBV9 and TRBJ2-7): DSGVTQTPKHLITATGQRVTLRCSPRSGDLSVYWYQQSLDQGLQFLIQYYNGEERAKGNILERFSAQQFPDLHSELNLSSLELGDSALYFCASSELAGRAEQYFGPGTRLTVT.